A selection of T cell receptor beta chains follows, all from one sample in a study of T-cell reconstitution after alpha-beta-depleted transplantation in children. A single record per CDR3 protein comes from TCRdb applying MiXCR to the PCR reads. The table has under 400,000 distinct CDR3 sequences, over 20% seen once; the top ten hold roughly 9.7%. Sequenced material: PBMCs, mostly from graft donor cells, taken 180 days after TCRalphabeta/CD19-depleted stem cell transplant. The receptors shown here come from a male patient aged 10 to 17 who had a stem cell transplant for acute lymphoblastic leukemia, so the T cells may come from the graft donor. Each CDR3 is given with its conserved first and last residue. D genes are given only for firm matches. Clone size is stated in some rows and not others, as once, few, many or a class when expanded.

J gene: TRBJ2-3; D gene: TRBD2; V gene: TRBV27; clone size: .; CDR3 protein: CASSSGRLAGGPRGDTQYF; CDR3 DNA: TGTGCCAGCAGCTCCGGCCGATTAGCGGGAGGGCCTCGCGGAGATACGCAGTATTTT
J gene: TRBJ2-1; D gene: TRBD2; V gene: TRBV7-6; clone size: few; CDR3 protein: CASSLVPTSGIQYSEQFF; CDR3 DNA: TGTGCCAGCAGCTTAGTCCCGACTAGCGGGATACAATATAGTGAGCAGTTCTTC
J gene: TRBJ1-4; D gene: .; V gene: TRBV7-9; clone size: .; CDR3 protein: CASSLDGREGEKLFF; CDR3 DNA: TGTGCCAGCAGCTTAGATGGCAGGGAAGGTGAAAAACTGTTTTTT
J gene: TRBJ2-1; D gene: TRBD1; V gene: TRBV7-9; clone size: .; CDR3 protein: CASSPGGGLAPYNEQFF; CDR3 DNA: TGTGCCAGCAGCCCAGGGGGCGGTTTAGCTCCCTACAATGAGCAGTTCTTC
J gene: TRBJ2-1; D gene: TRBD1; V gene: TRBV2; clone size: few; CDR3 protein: CARNQGVDNEQFF; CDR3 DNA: TGTGCCAGAAACCAGGGGGTCGACAATGAGCAGTTCTTC
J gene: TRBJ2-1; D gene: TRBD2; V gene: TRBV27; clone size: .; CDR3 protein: CASSPPPGTSGRGSYNEQFF; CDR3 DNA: TGTGCCAGCAGTCCTCCTCCGGGGACTAGCGGGAGAGGATCCTACAATGAGCAGTTCTTC
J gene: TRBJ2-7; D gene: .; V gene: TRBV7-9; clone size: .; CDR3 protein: CASSLAGGMGSYEQYF; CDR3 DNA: TGTGCCAGCAGCTTAGCTGGGGGCATGGGCTCCTACGAGCAGTACTTC
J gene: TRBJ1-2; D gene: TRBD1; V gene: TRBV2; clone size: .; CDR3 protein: CACSFLRDRGGINYGYTF; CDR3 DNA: TGTGCCTGCAGTTTCCTCCGGGACAGGGGAGGGATTAACTATGGCTACACCTTC
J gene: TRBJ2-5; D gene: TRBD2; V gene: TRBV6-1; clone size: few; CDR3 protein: CASTTSGIQETQYF; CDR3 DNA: TGTGCCAGCACGACTAGCGGGATTCAAGAGACCCAGTACTTC
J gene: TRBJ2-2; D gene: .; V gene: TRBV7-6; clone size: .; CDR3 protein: CASSLERGMNTGELFF; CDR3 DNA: TGTGCCAGCAGCTTAGAGAGAGGGATGAACACCGGGGAGCTGTTTTTT
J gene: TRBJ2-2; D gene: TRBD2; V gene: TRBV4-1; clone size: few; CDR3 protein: CASSQGGLALGELFF; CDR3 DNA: TGCGCCAGCAGCCAGGGCGGACTAGCGCTCGGGGAGCTGTTTTTT
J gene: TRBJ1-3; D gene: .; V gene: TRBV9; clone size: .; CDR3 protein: CASSALGFSGNTIYF; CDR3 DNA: TGTGCCAGCAGCGCCCTAGGGTTCTCTGGAAACACCATATATTTT
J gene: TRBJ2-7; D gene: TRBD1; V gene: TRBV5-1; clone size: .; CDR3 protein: CASSVYGTGYEQYF; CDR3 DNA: TGCGCCAGCAGCGTATATGGGACAGGCTACGAGCAGTACTTC
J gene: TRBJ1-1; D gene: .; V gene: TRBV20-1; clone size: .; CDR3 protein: CSASSPVITEAFF; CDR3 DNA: TGCAGTGCTAGTTCCCCGGTTATCACTGAAGCTTTCTTT
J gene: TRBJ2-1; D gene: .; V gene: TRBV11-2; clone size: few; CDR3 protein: CASSLRPRTFGSYNEQFF; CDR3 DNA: TGTGCCAGCAGCCTCAGGCCTAGAACATTCGGCTCCTACAATGAGCAGTTCTTC
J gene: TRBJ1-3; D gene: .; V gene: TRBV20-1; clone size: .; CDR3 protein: CSARSRPNTIYF; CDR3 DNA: TGCAGTGCTAGGAGCAGGCCAAACACCATATATTTT
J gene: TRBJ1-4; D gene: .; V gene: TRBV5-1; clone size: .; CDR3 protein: CASSLGDQGMGREKLFF; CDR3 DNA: TGCGCCAGCAGCTTGGGCGACCAGGGAATGGGCCGAGAAAAACTGTTTTTT
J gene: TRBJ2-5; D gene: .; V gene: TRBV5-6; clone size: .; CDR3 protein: CASSPVPGSLTQETQYF; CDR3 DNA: TGTGCCAGCAGCCCTGTCCCGGGATCCCTGACCCAAGAGACCCAGTACTTC
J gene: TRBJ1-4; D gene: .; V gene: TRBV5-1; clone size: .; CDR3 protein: CASSLSPHFNEKLFF; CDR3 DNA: TGCGCCAGCAGCTTGTCTCCACACTTCAATGAAAAACTGTTTTTT
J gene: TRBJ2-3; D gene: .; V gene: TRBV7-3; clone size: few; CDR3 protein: CASSPKIRRTDTQYF; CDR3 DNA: TGTGCCAGCAGCCCTAAGATCCGCCGCACAGATACGCAGTATTTT